This TCR beta chain was recorded in a study of response to subunit inactivated influenza vaccine. CDR1 and CDR2 from the germline V gene are MNHNS and SASEGT. This CDR3 contains 15 residues. Trimming took 3 bases from V and 6 from J, leaving 14 bases between them. This clonotype was detected a few times. TCRdb reanalysed the RT-PCR reads using MiXCR and keeps one entry per CDR3 protein. The sample comprises a few hundred thousand distinct CDR3 sequences, 14% of which are singletons, and around 10% rests with the top ten. V gene TRBV6-1 combines with J gene TRBJ2-2; a weak D match, TRBD2 (6 bases). This specimen consisted of PBMCs from blood, obtained roughly 13 days after vaccination. This TCR derives from a middle-aged man who received an inactivated influenza vaccine. The CDR3 here is CASSDGGARPGELFF. CDR3 DNA sequence: TGTGCCAGCAGTGATGGAGGGGCGCGGCCCGGGGAGCTGTTTTTT.